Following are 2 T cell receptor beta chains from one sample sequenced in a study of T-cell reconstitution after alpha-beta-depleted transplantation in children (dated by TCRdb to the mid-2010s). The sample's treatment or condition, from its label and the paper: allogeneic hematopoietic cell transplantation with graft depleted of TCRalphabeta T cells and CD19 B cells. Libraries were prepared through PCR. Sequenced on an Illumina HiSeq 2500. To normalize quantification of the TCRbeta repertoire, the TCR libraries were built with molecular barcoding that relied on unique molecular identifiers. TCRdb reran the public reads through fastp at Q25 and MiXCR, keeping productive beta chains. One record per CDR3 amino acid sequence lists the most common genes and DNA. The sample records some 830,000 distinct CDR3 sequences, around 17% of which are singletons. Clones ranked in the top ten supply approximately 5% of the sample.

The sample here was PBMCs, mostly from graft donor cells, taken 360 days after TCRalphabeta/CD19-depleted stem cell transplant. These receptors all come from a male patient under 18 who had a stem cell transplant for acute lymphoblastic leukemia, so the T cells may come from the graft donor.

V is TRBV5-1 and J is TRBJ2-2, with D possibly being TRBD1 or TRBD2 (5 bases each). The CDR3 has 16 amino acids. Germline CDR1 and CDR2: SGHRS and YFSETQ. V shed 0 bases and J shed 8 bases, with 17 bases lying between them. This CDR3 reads CASSLELGTVKGELFF. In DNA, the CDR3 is TGCGCCAGCAGCTTGGAGCTGGGGACGGTAAAGGGGGAGCTGTTTTTT.

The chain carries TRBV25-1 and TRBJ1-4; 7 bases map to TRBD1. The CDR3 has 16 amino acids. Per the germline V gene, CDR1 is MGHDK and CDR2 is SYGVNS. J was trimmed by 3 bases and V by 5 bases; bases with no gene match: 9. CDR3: CASSKGRGRANEKLFF. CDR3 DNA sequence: TGTGCCAGCAGTAAAGGGAGGGGGCGTGCTAATGAAAAACTGTTTTTT.